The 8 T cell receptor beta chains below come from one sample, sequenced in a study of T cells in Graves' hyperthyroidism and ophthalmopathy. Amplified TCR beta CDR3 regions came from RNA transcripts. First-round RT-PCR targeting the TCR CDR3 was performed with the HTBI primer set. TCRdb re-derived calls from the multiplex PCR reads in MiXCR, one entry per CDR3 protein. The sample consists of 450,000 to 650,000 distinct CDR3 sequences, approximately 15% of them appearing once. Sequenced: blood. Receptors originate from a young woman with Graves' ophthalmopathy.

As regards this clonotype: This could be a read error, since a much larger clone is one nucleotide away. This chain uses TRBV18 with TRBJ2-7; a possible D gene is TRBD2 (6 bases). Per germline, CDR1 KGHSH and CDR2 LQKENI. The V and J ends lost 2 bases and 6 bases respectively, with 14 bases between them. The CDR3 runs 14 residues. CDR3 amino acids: CASSPRRERCEQYF. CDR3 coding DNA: TGTGCCAGCTCACCAAGACGGGAGCGATGCGAGCAGTACTTC.

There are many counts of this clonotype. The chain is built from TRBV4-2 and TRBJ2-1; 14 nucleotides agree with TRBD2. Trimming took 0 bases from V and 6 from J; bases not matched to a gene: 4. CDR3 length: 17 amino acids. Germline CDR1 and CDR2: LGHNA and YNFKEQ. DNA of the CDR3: TGTGCCAGCAGCCAAGATGGGACTAGCGGGAGTGGCAATGAGCAGTTCTTC. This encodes CASSQDGTSGSGNEQFF.

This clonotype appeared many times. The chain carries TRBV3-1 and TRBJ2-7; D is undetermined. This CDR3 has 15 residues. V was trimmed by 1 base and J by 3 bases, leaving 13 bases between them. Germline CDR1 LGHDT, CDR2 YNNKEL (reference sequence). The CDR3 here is CASSQAHSTYYEQYF. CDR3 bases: TGTGCCAGCAGCCAAGCTCACAGTACCTACTACGAGCAGTACTTC.

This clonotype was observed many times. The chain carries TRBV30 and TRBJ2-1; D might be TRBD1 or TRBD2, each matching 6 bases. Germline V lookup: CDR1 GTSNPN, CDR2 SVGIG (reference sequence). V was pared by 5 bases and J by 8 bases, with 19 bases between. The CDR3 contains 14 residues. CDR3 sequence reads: CAWVRDWPGDEQFF. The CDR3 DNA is TGTGCCTGGGTCCGGGACTGGCCAGGGGATGAGCAGTTCTTC.

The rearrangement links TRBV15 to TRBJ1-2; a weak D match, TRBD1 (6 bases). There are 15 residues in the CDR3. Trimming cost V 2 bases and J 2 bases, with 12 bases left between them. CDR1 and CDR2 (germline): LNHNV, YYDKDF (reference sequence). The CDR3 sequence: CATSRKNQGNYGYTF. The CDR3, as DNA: TGTGCCACCAGCAGAAAAAACCAGGGGAACTATGGCTACACCTTC.

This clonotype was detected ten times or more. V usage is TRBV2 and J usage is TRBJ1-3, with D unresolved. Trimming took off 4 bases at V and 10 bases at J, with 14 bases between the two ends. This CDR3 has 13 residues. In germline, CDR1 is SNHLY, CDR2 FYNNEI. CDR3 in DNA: TGTGCCAGCAGTGGGGTCTCCTCTGGGACCATATATTTT. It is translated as CASSGVSSGTIYF.

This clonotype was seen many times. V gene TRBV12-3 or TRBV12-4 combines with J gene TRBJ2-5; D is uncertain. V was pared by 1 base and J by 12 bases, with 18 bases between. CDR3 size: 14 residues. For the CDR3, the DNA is TGTGCCAGCAGTTTAGGTTCGGACCCTGTGGTGGAGTACTTC. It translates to CASSLGSDPVVEYF.

The CDR3 bases are TGTGCCAGCAGCTTAGCGCTAGCGGGAGTTGATGAGCAGTTCTTC. Its translation is CASSLALAGVDEQFF. The chain has TRBV11-1 and TRBJ2-1; 10 bases are shared with TRBD2. V lost 0 bases and J lost 8; bases outside the gene matches: 4. Germline V gene data show CDR1 as SGHAT and CDR2 as FQDESV (reference sequence). The CDR3 contains 15 residues.